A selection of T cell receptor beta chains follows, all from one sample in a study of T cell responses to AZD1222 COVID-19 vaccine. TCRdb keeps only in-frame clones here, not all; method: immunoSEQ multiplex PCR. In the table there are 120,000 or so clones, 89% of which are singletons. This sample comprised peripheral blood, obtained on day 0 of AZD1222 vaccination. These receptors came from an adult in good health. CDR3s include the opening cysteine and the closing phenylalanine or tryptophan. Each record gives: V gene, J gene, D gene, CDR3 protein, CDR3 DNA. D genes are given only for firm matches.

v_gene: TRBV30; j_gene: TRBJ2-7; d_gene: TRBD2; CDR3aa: CAGRLAGLYEQYF; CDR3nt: TGTGCCGGACGACTAGCGGGACTCTACGAGCAGTACTTC
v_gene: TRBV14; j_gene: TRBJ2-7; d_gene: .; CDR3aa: CASSPFRTSVLNPYEQYF; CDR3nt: TGTGCCAGCAGCCCATTCCGTACCTCTGTCCTTAATCCCTACGAGCAGTACTTC
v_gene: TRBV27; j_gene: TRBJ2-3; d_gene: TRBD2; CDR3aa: CASSLSPSGNTDTQYF; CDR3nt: TGTGCCAGCAGTTTATCGCCTAGCGGGAACACAGATACGCAGTATTTT
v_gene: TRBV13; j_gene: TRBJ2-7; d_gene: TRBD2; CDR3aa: CASSLLGGRAGGLEQYF; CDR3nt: TGTGCCAGCAGCTTATTAGGGGGCAGAGCGGGAGGGCTGGAGCAGTACTTC
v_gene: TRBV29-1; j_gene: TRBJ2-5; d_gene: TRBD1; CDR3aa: CSVSRQGDSQETQYF; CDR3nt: TGCAGCGTTTCTCGACAGGGGGATTCCCAAGAGACCCAGTACTTC
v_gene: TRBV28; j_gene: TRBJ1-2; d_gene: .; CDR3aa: CASSPTRGVRSGYTF; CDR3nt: TGTGCCAGCAGTCCCACGCGGGGGGTCCGATCTGGCTACACCTTC
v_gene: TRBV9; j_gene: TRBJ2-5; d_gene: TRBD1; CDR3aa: CASSVTDRVETQYF; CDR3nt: TGTGCCAGCAGCGTAACGGACAGGGTAGAGACCCAGTACTTC
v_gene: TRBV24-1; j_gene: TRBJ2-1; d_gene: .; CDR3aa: CATSDYSYNEQFF; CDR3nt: TGTGCCACCAGTGATTACTCCTACAATGAGCAGTTCTTC
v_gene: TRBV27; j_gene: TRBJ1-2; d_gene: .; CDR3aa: CASSLGSPGTTNYGYTF; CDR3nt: TGTGCCAGCAGTTTAGGTTCCCCCGGGACCACTAACTATGGCTACACCTTC
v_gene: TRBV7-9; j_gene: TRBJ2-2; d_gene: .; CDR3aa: CASSFSGLPGELFF; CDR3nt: TGTGCCAGCAGCTTCTCAGGGTTACCCGGGGAGCTGTTTTTT
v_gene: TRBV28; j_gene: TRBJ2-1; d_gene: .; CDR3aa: CASNREFREQFF; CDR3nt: TGTGCCAGTAACAGGGAATTTAGAGAGCAGTTCTTC
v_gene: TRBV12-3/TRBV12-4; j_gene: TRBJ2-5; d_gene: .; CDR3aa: CASSLVDAGQVYF; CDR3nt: TGTGCCAGCAGTTTAGTAGACGCGGGACAAGTGTACTTC
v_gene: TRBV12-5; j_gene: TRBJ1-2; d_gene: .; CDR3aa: CASGLLAIGGAYGYTF; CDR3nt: TGTGCTAGTGGTTTGCTTGCCATTGGGGGGGCTTATGGCTACACCTTC
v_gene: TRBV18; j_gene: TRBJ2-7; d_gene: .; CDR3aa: CASSPSGINYEQYF; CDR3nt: TGTGCCAGCTCACCTTCCGGGATCAACTACGAGCAGTACTTC
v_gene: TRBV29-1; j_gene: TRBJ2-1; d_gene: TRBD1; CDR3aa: CSVEEGQGYNEQFF; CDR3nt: TGCAGCGTTGAGGAAGGACAGGGATACAATGAGCAGTTCTTC
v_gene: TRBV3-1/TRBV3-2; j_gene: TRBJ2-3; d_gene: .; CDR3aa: CASSQLSDTQYF; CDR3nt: TGTGCCAGCAGCCAACTTTCAGATACGCAGTATTTT
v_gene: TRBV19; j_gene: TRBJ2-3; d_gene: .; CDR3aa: CASSLVSGYTDTQYF; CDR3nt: TGTGCCAGTAGTCTCGTGAGCGGGTACACAGATACGCAGTATTTT
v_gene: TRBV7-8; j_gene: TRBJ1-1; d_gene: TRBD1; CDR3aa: CASSLGQLNTEAFF; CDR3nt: TGTGCCAGCAGCCTGGGACAGCTTAACACTGAAGCTTTCTTT
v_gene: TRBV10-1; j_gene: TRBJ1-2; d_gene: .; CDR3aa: CASTPQWGNGYTF; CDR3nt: TGCGCCAGCACCCCACAGTGGGGGAATGGCTACACCTTC
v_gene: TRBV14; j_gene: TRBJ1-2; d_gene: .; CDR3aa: CASSPIGTGIYGYTF; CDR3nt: TGTGCCAGCAGCCCGATAGGAACAGGGATCTATGGCTACACCTTC
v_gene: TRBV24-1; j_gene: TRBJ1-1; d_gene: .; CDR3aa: CATRGGDTEAFF; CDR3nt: TGTGCCACCAGGGGAGGGGACACTGAAGCTTTCTTT